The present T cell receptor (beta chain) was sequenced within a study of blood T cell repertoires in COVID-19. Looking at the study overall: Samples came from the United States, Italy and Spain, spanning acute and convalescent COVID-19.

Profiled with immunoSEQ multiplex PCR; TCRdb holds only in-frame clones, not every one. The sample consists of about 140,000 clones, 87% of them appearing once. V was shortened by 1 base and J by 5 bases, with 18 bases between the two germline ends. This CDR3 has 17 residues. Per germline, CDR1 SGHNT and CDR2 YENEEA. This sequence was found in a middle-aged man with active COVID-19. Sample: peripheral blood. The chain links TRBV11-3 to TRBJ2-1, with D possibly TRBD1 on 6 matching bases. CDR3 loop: CASSLGGGLPGDNEQFF. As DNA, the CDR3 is TGTGCCAGCAGCTTAGGGGGTGGACTGCCAGGGGACAATGAGCAGTTCTTC.